Each of the 32 T cell receptor beta chains below was sequenced from the same sample in a study of blood T cell repertoires in COVID-19 (dated by TCRdb to the early 2020s). Library prep was done by the immunoSEQ multiplex PCR assay. This immuneACCESS table, as held by TCRdb, lists in-frame sequences with V and J called but not all clones. Of the missing ones, under half trace to an unresolved V gene in checked studies; the others have no known cause. Present in this sample are 250,000 to 300,000 clones, around 90% of which were seen just once. The ten largest clones represent about 1.8% of the sample. The sequenced sample was PBMCs or T cells enriched from blood (not recorded which). The receptors here all came from a woman between 40 and 50 years old who had recovered from COVID-19.

This chain uses TRBV5-1 with TRBJ2-5, with TRBD1 as a possible D gene (5 bases). Germline V gene sequence: CDR1 SGHRS, CDR2 YFSETQ. This CDR3 is built from 15 residues. V was trimmed by 0 bases and J by 1 base, leaving 10 bases between them. The CDR3 DNA follows: TGCGCCAGCAGCTTGGGACAGCCTCCCCAAGAGACCCAGTACTTC. The encoded protein is CASSLGQPPQETQYF.

The chain uses TRBV30 and TRBJ1-1; D is possibly TRBD1 (6 bases). Germline V CDR1 and CDR2: GTSNPN, SVGIG (reference sequence). The length of the CDR3 is 11 residues. The V and J ends lost 8 bases and 1 base respectively, with 8 bases between them. In DNA, the CDR3 is TGTGCCGCAGGGGAGAACACTGAAGCTTTCTTT. It translates to CAAGENTEAFF.

The V call is TRBV9, the J call TRBJ1-2; 7 bases match TRBD1. The CDR3 runs 16 residues. Germline loops: CDR1 SGDLS, CDR2 YYNGEE. V was clipped by 4 bases and J by 7 bases; unmatched bases: 16. CDR3 in amino acids: CASSFTSRQGAGGYTF. CDR3 nucleotides: TGTGCCAGCAGCTTTACTTCCCGACAGGGAGCGGGTGGCTACACCTTC.

This clone was seen many times. The chain has TRBV30 and TRBJ1-4, with 7 bases matching TRBD1. Germline V gene data show CDR1 as GTSNPN and CDR2 as SVGIG (reference sequence). Trimming removed 0 bases from V and 4 bases from J; junction bases left unmatched: 8. The CDR3 is 16 amino acids. CDR3 amino acids: CAWSVPLTGFNEKLFF. The CDR3 DNA follows: TGTGCCTGGAGTGTACCTTTGACAGGGTTTAATGAAAAACTGTTTTTT.

The DNA for the CDR3 is TGTGCCAGCAGACGGGATAGATGGCCCTACGAGCAGTACTTC. Encoded protein: CASRRDRWPYEQYF. This chain connects TRBV5-4 to TRBJ2-7, with D tentatively TRBD2 (5 bases). V lost 5 bases to trimming and J lost 2 bases, with 14 bases between them. The germline V gene encodes CDR1 SGHNT and CDR2 YYREEE (reference sequence). This CDR3 contains 14 residues.

J is TRBJ1-2 and V is TRBV2; TRBD1 aligns across 8 bases. Germline-derived CDR1 and CDR2 are SNHLY and FYNNEI. This CDR3 region has 14 residues. The V segment lost 7 bases and the J segment 8 bases; nucleotides outside the gene matches: 12. The CDR3 nucleotides are TGTGCCAGCATTCCCCCGGGACAGGCGTTCGGCTACACCTTC. Its translation is CASIPPGQAFGYTF.

This clone was observed a few times. The V and J genes are TRBV4-1 and TRBJ1-6; D may be TRBD1 (6 bases). The CDR3 runs 15 residues. With 1 base removed from V and 7 bases from J, the gap between germline ends came to 11 bases. Per germline, CDR1 MGHRA and CDR2 YSYEKL. The CDR3 region has the DNA TGCGCCAGCAGCCAAGTTACAGGGTCAAATTCACCCCTCCACTTT. It codes for CASSQVTGSNSPLHF.

The J gene is TRBJ2-1, the V gene TRBV11-2; 12 bases line up with TRBD2. The CDR3 loop spans 19 amino acids. J lost 5 bases, V lost 0 bases, and 11 bases had no gene match. Germline V gene sequence: CDR1 SGHAT, CDR2 FQNNGV. The CDR3 nucleotides are TGTGCCAGCAGCTTAGATCTCAAGGGACTAGCGGGTAACCACAATGAGCAGTTCTTC. It encodes CASSLDLKGLAGNHNEQFF.

V and J are TRBV5-4 and TRBJ1-1; no reliable D call. This CDR3 has 14 residues. Per germline, CDR1 SGHNT and CDR2 YYREEE (reference sequence). The ends were cut back, 3 bases at V and 1 base at J, with 10 bases in the middle. CDR3 coding DNA: TGTGCCAGCAGCTCCCCGGGTGGGAACACTGAAGCTTTCTTT. Protein sequence: CASSSPGGNTEAFF.

The V call is TRBV10-1, the J call TRBJ2-1; 11 bases fit TRBD2. The CDR3 is made up of 12 amino acids. Germline CDR1 reads WNHNN; CDR2 reads SYGVQD (reference sequence). The J segment lost 9 bases and the V segment lost 6 bases, leaving 1 base of the junction unmatched. The CDR3 is CASRGTSGEQFF. The DNA of the CDR3 is TGCGCCAGCAGAGGGACTAGCGGTGAGCAGTTCTTC.

The rearrangement links TRBV2 to TRBJ2-1; the match to TRBD2 covers 12 bases. The V gene's germline CDR1 is SNHLY and CDR2 FYNNEI. V lost 6 bases, J lost 9 bases, and 15 bases stayed unmatched. The CDR3 extends over 17 amino acids. The CDR3 region is CASSPVASGRVGGEQFF. DNA of the CDR3: TGTGCCAGCAGCCCGGTGGCTAGCGGGAGGGTTGGGGGTGAGCAGTTCTTC. Complete variable domain (other parts from reference TRBV2 and TRBJ2-1): EPEVTQTPSHQVTQMGQEVILRCVPISNHLYFYWYRQILGQKVEFLVSFYNNEISEKSEIFDDQFSVERPDGSNFTLKIRSTKLEDSAMYFCASSPVASGRVGGEQFFGPGTRLTVL.

The chain uses TRBV6-5 and TRBJ1-2, with D perhaps matching TRBD1 (6 bases). Germline V gives CDR1 MNHEY, CDR2 SVGAGI. This CDR3 is 12 amino acids long. Trimming removed 6 bases at V and 5 bases at J, with 10 bases between. The CDR3 bases are TGTGCCAGCAGGAACACAGGGTATGGCTACACCTTC. The encoded protein is CASRNTGYGYTF.

CDR3 loop: CASSLGTGFQGNTEAFF. The CDR3 DNA follows: TGTGCCAGCAGCTTGGGGACAGGGTTTCAGGGGAACACTGAAGCTTTCTTT. This chain joins TRBV5-4 and TRBJ1-1; 8 nucleotides match TRBD1. The CDR3 totals 17 residues. The germline V gene has CDR1 SGHNT and CDR2 YYREEE (reference sequence). The trim removed 0 bases at V and 1 base at J, leaving 8 bases unmatched.

V usage is TRBV11-3 and J usage is TRBJ1-3; D gene ambiguous. Germline-derived CDR1 and CDR2 are SGHNT and YENEEA. The CDR3 consists of 15 residues. V was shortened by 1 base and J by 0 bases, with 7 bases between the two germline ends. The CDR3 DNA reads TGTGCCAGCAGCTTAGGTGGGAGCTCTGGAAACACCATATATTTT. It yields the protein CASSLGGSSGNTIYF.

The genes are TRBV2 and TRBJ1-6; D is unclear. This CDR3 is 15 amino acids long. CDR1 and CDR2 from the germline V gene are SNHLY and FYNNEI. Between the trimmed V and J ends, which lost 8 bases and 6 bases, there was a span of 17 bases. In DNA form, the CDR3 reads TGTGCCAGCCGAAGTACGGCTAGCAGTAATTCACCCCTCCACTTT. As protein: CASRSTASSNSPLHF.

This chain uses TRBV5-4 with TRBJ2-7; TRBD1 aligns across 8 bases. This CDR3 is 15 amino acids long. Germline-derived CDR1 and CDR2 are SGHNT and YYREEE (reference sequence). After removal of 4 bases from V and 1 base from J, the junction contained 7 bases not matched to a gene. This CDR3 reads CASSPGTGRSYEQYF. In DNA form, the CDR3 reads TGTGCCAGCAGCCCTGGGACAGGCCGGTCCTACGAGCAGTACTTC.

V usage is TRBV5-4 and J usage is TRBJ2-3, with TRBD2 matching over 10 bases. The ends lost 3 bases at V and 6 bases at J; junction bases unmatched: 10. Looked up from germline, CDR1 is SGHNT and CDR2 is YYREEE (reference sequence). The CDR3 totals 16 residues. The DNA of the CDR3 is TGTGCCAGCAGCTCTAGCGGGAGCAGACGCTCCGATACGCAGTATTTT. Translated, it gives CASSSSGSRRSDTQYF.

The genes are TRBV11-2 and TRBJ1-1, with a possible D match to TRBD1 (6 bases). CDR1 and CDR2 (germline): SGHAT, FQNNGV. This CDR3 contains 12 residues. The germline V and J ends were trimmed by 6 bases and 11 bases, with 16 bases remaining between them. The CDR3 DNA is TGTGCCAGCAGATCCCCGGGGGGCAGGGCTTTCTTT. As protein: CASRSPGGRAFF.

CDR3 region: CASSRTGMGYEQYF. CDR3 bases: TGTGCCAGCAGTCGGACAGGAATGGGGTACGAGCAGTACTTC. V gene TRBV7-8 combines with J gene TRBJ2-7; 7 nucleotides align to TRBD1. Unmatched junction bases numbered 9, after V lost 6 bases and J lost 4 bases. The CDR3 runs to 14 residues. Germline values: CDR1 SGHVS, CDR2 FQNEAQ.

V gene TRBV6-5 combines with J gene TRBJ1-1, with D possibly TRBD1 on 5 matching bases. Germline-derived CDR1 and CDR2 are MNHEY and SVGAGI. This CDR3 region has 13 residues. The V end was cut by 2 bases, the J end by 10 bases, with 14 bases between. CDR3 sequence (DNA): TGTGCCAGCAGTTACCCCACGGACAATCGAGCTTTCTTT. Amino acid sequence: CASSYPTDNRAFF.

The table lists this clone with a count of one. This chain joins TRBV5-1 and TRBJ1-1; D unresolved. The germline V gene encodes CDR1 SGHRS and CDR2 YFSETQ. The CDR3 is 14 residues long. The V gene lost 0 bases and the J gene lost 7 bases, with 13 bases spanning the gap. In DNA form, the CDR3 reads TGCGCCAGCAGCTTGGCCGCGACGGGGATTGAAGCTTTCTTT. Translating gives CASSLAATGIEAFF.

The chain uses TRBV11-1 and TRBJ2-3; a weak D match, TRBD2 (6 bases). The germline gives CDR1 SGHAT, CDR2 FQDESV (reference sequence). The ends were cut back, 3 bases at V and 4 bases at J, with 14 bases in the middle. The CDR3 extends over 15 amino acids. DNA of the CDR3: TGTGCCAGCAGCTTGAAAGGGACTCTATCAGATACGCAGTATTTT. Its translation is CASSLKGTLSDTQYF.

This clone was observed a handful of times. This sequence joins TRBV5-1 and TRBJ2-3; 7 bases agree with TRBD1. Germline V gene data show CDR1 as SGHRS and CDR2 as YFSETQ. The V and J ends lost 5 bases and 2 bases, in that order; junction bases with no gene match: 5. This CDR3 comprises 14 residues. The chain's CDR3 is CASSKGQPTDTQYF. The CDR3 DNA follows: TGCGCCAGCAGTAAGGGACAGCCCACAGATACGCAGTATTTT. The full variable domain, in which reference TRBV5-1 and TRBJ2-3 provide the parts outside the CDR3, is KAGVTQTPRYLIKTRGQQVTLSCSPISGHRSVSWYQQTPGQGLQFLFEYFSETQRNKGNFPGRFSGRQFSNSRSEMNVSTLELGDSALYLCASSKGQPTDTQYFGPGTRLTVL.

This chain connects TRBV3-1 (or the pseudogene TRBV3-2) to TRBJ2-4; 10 bases fit TRBD2. The CDR3 loop spans 13 amino acids. The V gene end was trimmed by 7 bases and the J gene end by 7 bases; junction bases not matched to a gene: 4. Germline CDR1 reads LGHDT; CDR2 reads YNNKEL (reference sequence). CDR3 nucleotide sequence: TGTGCCAGCACCCTAGCGGGGGTGAACATTCAGTACTTC. This sequence encodes CASTLAGVNIQYF.

J is TRBJ1-3 and V is TRBV9, with D tentatively TRBD1 (6 bases). Germline V CDR1 and CDR2: SGDLS, YYNGEE. CDR3 size: 15 residues. V lost 4 bases and J lost 4, with 15 bases in between. The CDR3 nucleotides are TGTGCCAGCAGCTCGGCCCGGGACATAGGAAACACCATATATTTT. Translated: CASSSARDIGNTIYF. The entire variable domain, with the rest obtained from reference TRBV9 and TRBJ1-3, is as follows: DSGVTQTPKHLITATGQRVTLRCSPRSGDLSVYWYQQSLDQGLQFLIQYYNGEERAKGNILERFSAQQFPDLHSELNLSSLELGDSALYFCASSSARDIGNTIYFGEGSWLTVV.

The gene calls are TRBV19 and TRBJ2-2; 10 nucleotides match TRBD1. With V trimmed by 1 base and J by 7 bases, 6 bases remained unmatched. This CDR3 is 16 amino acids long. The germline CDR1 and CDR2 sequences are LNHDA and SQIVND (reference sequence). CDR3 DNA sequence: TGTGCCAGTAGTATAGGTCTGGGACAGGGGCACGGGGAGCTGTTTTTT. Protein product: CASSIGLGQGHGELFF.

The gene calls are TRBV27 and TRBJ2-7, with D maybe TRBD1 (6 bases). CDR3 length: 14 residues. Germline CDR1 MNHEY, CDR2 SMNVEV (reference sequence). V lost 3 bases to trimming and J lost 5 bases, with 14 bases between them. The CDR3 DNA is TGTGCCAGCAGTTTGGCCAGGGGTACCCACGAGCAGTACTTC. Translating gives CASSLARGTHEQYF.

This clone was counted once. This chain uses TRBV2 with TRBJ1-1; D may be TRBD1 (5 bases). Trimming stripped 5 bases from V and 6 bases from J, with 13 bases between. CDR3 size: 13 residues. CDR1 is SNHLY, CDR2 FYNNEI, per germline. The CDR3 DNA sequence: TGTGCCAGCAGTAACCAGGGTCTGGCTGAAGCTTTCTTT. It encodes CASSNQGLAEAFF.

The genes are TRBV5-1 and TRBJ2-2; 7 bases match TRBD2. J gave up 1 base and V 2 bases, and 2 bases lay outside the gene matches. Germline V gene data show CDR1 as SGHRS and CDR2 as YFSETQ. This CDR3 spans 15 amino acids. CDR3 DNA sequence: TGCGCCAGCAGCTTCGGCGGGGGGAACACCGGGGAGCTGTTTTTT. Encoded protein: CASSFGGGNTGELFF.

This chain links TRBV19 with TRBJ1-1, with D hard to call. This CDR3 region has 14 residues. Germline CDR1 and CDR2: LNHDA and SQIVND (reference sequence). V shed 5 bases and J shed 5 bases, with 15 bases lying between them. CDR3 nucleotides: TGTGCCAGTAGTTTGCTCGCTGGCGGAACTGAAGCTTTCTTT. It encodes CASSLLAGGTEAFF.

The gene calls are TRBV7-9 and TRBJ1-3; perhaps TRBD1 as D (6 bases). This CDR3 is 18 amino acids long. Trimming removed 5 bases from V and 0 bases from J, with 20 bases in between. Germline values: CDR1 SEHNR, CDR2 FQNEAQ (reference sequence). The CDR3 DNA is TGTGCCAGCAGCACCGGCGATTTCCGGACAGTCTCTGGAAACACCATATATTTT. It encodes CASSTGDFRTVSGNTIYF.

J is TRBJ1-4 and V is TRBV30, with 7 bases matching TRBD1. This CDR3 has 15 residues. CDR1 is GTSNPN, CDR2 SVGIG, per germline (reference sequence). The J segment lost 7 bases and the V segment lost 0 bases, leaving 8 bases of the junction unmatched. Here the CDR3 reads CAWSVPEGAREKLFF. For the CDR3, the DNA is TGTGCCTGGAGTGTACCCGAGGGGGCCCGTGAAAAACTGTTTTTT.